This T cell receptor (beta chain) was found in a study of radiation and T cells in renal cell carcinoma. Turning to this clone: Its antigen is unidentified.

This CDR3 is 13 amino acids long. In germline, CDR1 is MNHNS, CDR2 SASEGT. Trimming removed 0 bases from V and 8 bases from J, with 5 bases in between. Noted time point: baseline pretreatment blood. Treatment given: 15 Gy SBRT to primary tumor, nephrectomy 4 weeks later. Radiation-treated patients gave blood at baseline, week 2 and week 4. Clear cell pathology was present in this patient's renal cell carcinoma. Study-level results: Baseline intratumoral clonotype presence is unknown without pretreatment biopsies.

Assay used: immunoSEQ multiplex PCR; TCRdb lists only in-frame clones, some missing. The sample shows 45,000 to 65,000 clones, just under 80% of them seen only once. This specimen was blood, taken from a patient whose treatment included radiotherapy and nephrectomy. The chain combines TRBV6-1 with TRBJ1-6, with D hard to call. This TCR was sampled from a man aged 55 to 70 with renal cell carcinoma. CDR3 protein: CASSEARDSPLHF. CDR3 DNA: TGTGCCAGCAGTGAAGCGCGGGATTCACCCCTCCACTTT.